The next 9 T cell receptor beta chains were all read from a single sample in a study of blood T cell repertoires in COVID-19. The assay was immunoSEQ multiplex PCR, and TCRdb's table has in-frame clones only and misses some. Of around 250,000 clones listed, 82% are singletons. The sample was peripheral blood. The receptors stem from a woman aged 18-35 years with acute or convalescent COVID-19.

The chain recombines TRBV6-5 with TRBJ2-7; 9 bases fit TRBD1. This CDR3 region has 15 residues. With 2 bases clipped from V and 5 bases from J, the junction kept 7 bases outside the gene matches. Per the germline V gene, CDR1 is MNHEY and CDR2 is SVGAGI. DNA of the CDR3: TGTGCCAGCAGTTACGGCGGGACAGGGCCGGACGAGCAGTACTTC. As protein: CASSYGGTGPDEQYF.

V and J are TRBV7-6 and TRBJ2-7; 8 bases map to TRBD1. CDR3 length: 14 amino acids. CDR1 and CDR2 (germline): SGHVS, FNYEAQ. The ends lost 7 bases at V and 7 bases at J; junction bases unmatched: 12. In DNA form, the CDR3 reads TGTGCCAGCACCTCCGGGACAGGCCCTCGGGAGCAGTACTTC. It codes for CASTSGTGPREQYF.

This clone showed up just once. The chain is built from TRBV5-1 and TRBJ1-4; no clear D gene. Germline CDR1 and CDR2: SGHRS and YFSETQ. The CDR3 is 15 residues long. Deletions cut 0 bases from V and 4 bases from J, with 10 bases between. The DNA of the CDR3 is TGCGCCAGCAGCTTGGCCTTACAGATTAATGAAAAACTGTTTTTT. This encodes CASSLALQINEKLFF.

This chain uses TRBV15 with TRBJ2-7, with TRBD1 identical over 9 bases. The length of the CDR3 is 16 residues. Germline CDR1 and CDR2: LNHNV and YYDKDF (reference sequence). J gave up 6 bases and V 0 bases, and 9 bases lay outside the gene matches. The CDR3 DNA sequence: TGTGCCACCAGCAGAGATCGAGGGACAGGGTCGTCCGAGCAGTACTTC. This encodes CATSRDRGTGSSEQYF.

The V call is TRBV27, the J call TRBJ1-2; 8 bases align to TRBD1. After removal of 5 bases from V and 4 bases from J, the junction contained 3 bases not matched to a gene. The CDR3 consists of 13 residues. Per germline, CDR1 MNHEY and CDR2 SMNVEV (reference sequence). CDR3 protein: CASSQTGAYGYTF. The CDR3 region has the DNA TGTGCCAGCAGTCAGACAGGGGCCTATGGCTACACCTTC.

The chain links TRBV24-1 to TRBJ1-4, with D possibly TRBD1 on 6 matching bases. This CDR3 has 12 residues. CDR1 KGHDR and CDR2 SFDVKD come from the germline V gene. V gave up 4 bases and J gave up 13 bases, with 12 bases separating them. The DNA of the CDR3 is TGTGCCACCAGTGAAACGACAGGAAGACTGTTTTTT. Protein sequence: CATSETTGRLFF.

J is TRBJ1-2 and V is TRBV19, with 10 nucleotides matching TRBD1. This CDR3 comprises 14 residues. Germline V gives CDR1 LNHDA, CDR2 SQIVND (reference sequence). The ends lost 9 bases at V and 6 bases at J; junction bases unmatched: 10. CDR3 loop: CASHKRDRGDGYTF. CDR3 sequence (DNA): TGTGCCAGCCACAAAAGGGACAGGGGAGATGGCTACACCTTC.

The chain carries TRBV19 and TRBJ2-4; D gene ambiguous. V lost 1 base and J 5 bases, leaving 3 bases between the germline ends. There are 12 residues in the CDR3. Germline CDR1 reads LNHDA; CDR2 reads SQIVND (reference sequence). CDR3 amino acids: CASSIGQNIQYF. Written as DNA, the CDR3 is TGTGCCAGTAGTATAGGGCAAAACATTCAGTACTTC.

This clone was seen more than once but under ten times. V is TRBV4-3 and J is TRBJ2-1, with TRBD1 identical over 7 bases. The junction had 7 bases not matched to a gene; V was cut back by 0 bases and J by 8 bases. The CDR3 length is 15 residues. Germline assignment: CDR1 LGHNA and CDR2 YSLEER. DNA of the CDR3: TGCGCCAGCAGCCAAGACGGGACAGCAAGTTATGAGCAGTTCTTC. It encodes CASSQDGTASYEQFF.